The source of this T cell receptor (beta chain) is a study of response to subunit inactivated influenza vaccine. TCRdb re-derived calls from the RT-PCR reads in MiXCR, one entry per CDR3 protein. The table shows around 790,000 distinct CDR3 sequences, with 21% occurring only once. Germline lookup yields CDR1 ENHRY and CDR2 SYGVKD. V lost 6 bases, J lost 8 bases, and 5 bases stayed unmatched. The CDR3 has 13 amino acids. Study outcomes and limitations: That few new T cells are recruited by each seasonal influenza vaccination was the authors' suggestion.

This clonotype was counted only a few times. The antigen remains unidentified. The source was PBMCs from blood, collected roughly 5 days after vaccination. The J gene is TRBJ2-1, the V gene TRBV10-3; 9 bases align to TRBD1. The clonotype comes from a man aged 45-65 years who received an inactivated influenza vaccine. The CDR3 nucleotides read TGTGCCATCAGGCGGGACAGGGCCCATGAGCAGTTCTTC. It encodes CAIRRDRAHEQFF.